This T cell receptor (beta chain) appears in the sequencing data of a study of cytomegalovirus exposure and HLA in healthy donors (dated by TCRdb to about 2017). Concerning the study at large: An earlier analysis of several hundred of the donors reported about 260 Gb of sequence data and 95 million to 140 million unique TCR beta sequences obtained from 150 million to 200 million T cells. All discovery cohort repertoires had been generated using a single sequencing platform. A later genetic analysis used genome-wide SNP genotypes for about 65% of the 666 donors, treating that subset as a discovery cohort. A separate validation cohort of roughly 130 different subjects was used in addition to the roughly 640-subject first cohort. The study aimed to test whether cataloging public T cell receptors could reveal signatures of past pathogen exposure. The number of typed donors differed by locus: roughly 629-640 for A, B, C, DRB1 and DQB1; approximately 520 for DQA1; some 590 for DPA1; and around 450 for DPB1. High-throughput TCR immunosequencing, statistical association of individual TCRs with disease status, and machine learning were combined to predict cytomegalovirus infection status. The genetic ancestry cluster associated with self-reported Caucasian donors included 70% to 85% of the 350 to 500 genotyped donors. Rather than using new phenotypic data, the later analysis identified candidate immune exposures from TCR beta sequences and from how often those sequences occurred across donors. In an earlier analysis of a few hundred of the donors, high-throughput TCR beta sequencing was used to judge whether each TCR beta V gene segment behaved as functional or pseudogenic. HLA typing covered class I and class II loci at four-digit resolution. Donor age, sex, ethnicity and CMV serostatus were compiled together with the repertoire data. Roughly 310 gigabases of sequencing data and approximately 80 million unique TCR sequences were included in an early release covering roughly 600 HLA-typed donors. In a later analysis, previously published TCR beta repertoires from roughly 710 donors were re-analyzed and high-resolution HLA genotyping was added so that TCR occurrence patterns could be studied. Five DR-DQ haplotypes were handled as single units for association and clustering because linkage in the cohort was strong. The T cell repertoires of some 700 subjects were profiled by immunosequencing and related to cytomegalovirus serostatus. Among around 400 genotyped donors of the cohort, an average of about 240,000 unique TCR beta nucleotide sequences was sequenced per donor, of which 15% to 20% were non-productive. Overall study outcomes, separate from this receptor: In a later genetic analysis, fewer N-insertions in productive TCRs were reported among donors in an Asian-associated ancestry cluster than the roughly 700-donor mean. According to a later analysis, parvovirus B19, influenza, CMV and Epstein-Barr virus appeared linked to several top co-occurrence clusters. For the cohort, immune exposure information was limited to CMV serostatus. A later analysis associated some 17,000 TCR beta sequences with specific HLA alleles at a false discovery rate of 0.05. Because HLA typing was unavailable for some donors at each locus, only the typed subset was used in association tests. A later genetic analysis associated a missense DCLRE1C variant with V-gene and J-gene trimming of TCR beta chains, and an independent cohort replicated the association. When HLA alleles, especially DR and DQ, strongly co-occurred, attributing TCR associations to individual alleles was difficult. In a later analysis, the rate of TCR association differed among HLA loci, with DRB1 alleles having the most associated TCRs and HLA-C alleles having the fewest. In an earlier analysis of over 550 of the donors, most TCR beta V segments were observed in productive rearrangements about 87% or about 30% of the time, broadly matching IMGT annotations. This cohort had only TCR beta chains sequenced, and the lack of alpha or paired-chain data limited which features could be detected. In vitro tests confirmed that a few of the cytomegalovirus-associated TCR beta chains recognize cytomegalovirus antigens. Correlated functional status among segregating V segments might be attributable to linkage disequilibrium, but an unknown experimental factor could not be ruled out. The classifier was reported to diagnose cytomegalovirus status with high specificity and sensitivity in both the original cohort and the validation cohort. Most CMV-associated TCR beta chains appeared to be HLA-restricted in a later analysis, and the HLA associations seemed to be driven largely by CMV exposure. Approximately 18 rarely observed V segments, including chromosome 9 orphons, were excluded from the earlier analysis of several hundred of the donors because counts were too low. In the study, some 160 TCR beta chains were listed as associated with cytomegalovirus. The authors suggested that the approach could potentially be generalized to other disease states and immunological phenotypes. A later analysis found that HLA-associated TCR beta chains were more clonally expanded and had lower generation probabilities than equally common non-associated chains. Most TCR sequences were observed very rarely across donors, whereas some public TCRs were present in many individuals. The presence/absence analyses assumed that sequencing depth was roughly uniform across donors, and that assumption may not be true. A further reported finding was that TCR beta sequences accurately predicted the HLA-A and HLA-B alleles for most subjects in the first cohort. The sequencing pipeline was judged likely to have produced a cluster of highly shared sequence variants as a technical artifact.

The method behind the library was the immunoSEQ multiplex PCR assay. For the multiplex PCR, a mixture combining 60 forward primers for TCR Vbeta segments and 13 reverse primers for TCR Jbeta segments was used. The CDR3 region of rearranged TCR beta genes was amplified from genomic DNA by a multiplex PCR assay. The amplified TCR beta libraries were sequenced on the Illumina HiSeq System as 87-base-pair reads. Regarding the original processing steps: In a later analysis, tens of millions of unique TCR beta chains were counted across the 690 or so repertoires, and roughly 10 million of these chains were shared by at least two donors. To remove PCR and sequencing errors, raw reads were error-corrected and collapsed into unique sequences using a nearest-neighbor algorithm that merged closely related sequences. Alignment of CDR3 sequences to IMGT reference sequences was used to assign V, D and J gene segments. For a sequence to be retained, a match of at least six nucleotides to both a V gene segment and a J gene segment was required. A rearrangement counted as productive if the CDR3 had no stop codons and remained in frame with V and J, and every other rearrangement counted as non-productive. Following IMGT convention, CDR3 was defined as the stretch from the second conserved V-encoded cysteine up to the conserved J-encoded phenylalanine. The earlier analysis of roughly 590 of the donors excluded sequences that lacked an unambiguous match to a single V gene segment. In an earlier analysis of about 590 of the donors, a V segment was called functional when productive rearrangements were above 56.7%, and segregating when the standard deviation between donors exceeded 5%. To diagnose cytomegalovirus status from the catalog of TCR beta chain sequences, a statistical classification framework was built. V and J gene assignment, in a later analysis, came from comparing TCR nucleotide sequences with IMGT/GENE-DB human TR gene sequences. A later analysis assigned CDR3 sequences and most-parsimonious VDJ recombination scenarios with the TCRdist pipeline. In a later analysis, every TCR beta chain was defined by the combination of its CDR3 amino acid sequence and its V-gene family, and reads without a unique V-gene family were dropped. A later analysis removed nearly 600 highly shared, low-generation-probability nucleotide sequences to deal with suspected cross-contamination and a sequencing artifact. A later analysis calculated a clonal expansion index for each public chain from normalized within-repertoire ranks of inferred template counts. Generation probabilities in a later analysis came from a VDJ recombination model fitted to out-of-frame rearrangements, and those results were checked against IGoR. Hypergeometric tests were used in a later analysis to score TCR-TCR, TCR-HLA and TCR-CMV co-occurrence, with a repertoire-size bias correction applied to the TCR pairs. False discovery rates were estimated in a later analysis by permuting HLA or CMV assignments 20 times. A later analysis grouped co-occurring TCRs with DBSCAN, adding TCRdist sequence similarity when clustering within HLA-allele-positive subsets. Co-occurrence clustering excluded repertoires with fewer than 30,000 or more than 120,000 public chains, plus five with anomalous nucleotide sharing. This immuneACCESS table, as held by TCRdb, lists in-frame sequences with V and J called but not all clones. Of the missing ones, under half trace to an unresolved V gene in checked studies; the others have no known cause. V, J and clone size are taken as reported in that table, and D and trimming were inferred from the DNA itself. This sample comprises about 82,000 clones, around 82% of them detected only once. Around 3.4% of the sample goes to the ten largest clones.

Regarding this clone: It has no known antigen specificity. No per-base quality is available; no much larger clone lies one base away.

In total, approximately 690 healthy bone marrow donors made up the cohort. At the time of sampling, all cohort members were nominally healthy, though unrecorded immune exposures were likely present. The donor was CMV seronegative and was included in the group of a few hundred seronegative cohort members. Every donor gave a peripheral blood sample, and the peripheral blood mononuclear cells from that sample were used for TCR beta sequencing. Genomic DNA extraction from the blood cell samples was performed with the Qiagen DNeasy Blood Extraction Kit. The sequencing sample was made of PBMCs. This clonotype originated in a man aged 50-60 years in good health and CMV-seronegative.

CDR3 loop: CASSQEMGTAKDEKLFF. The sequenced DNA: TGCGCCAGCAGCCAAGAGATGGGCACCGCCAAGGATGAAAAACTGTTTTTT. The rearranged chain carries TRBV4-3 and TRBJ1-4; there is no confident call for the D gene. V is reduced by 0 bases and J by 6 bases, leaving a spacing of 17 bases between them. CDR1 LGHNA and CDR2 YSLEER were looked up in the germline V gene. The CDR3, from cysteine to phenylalanine, totals 17 residues. Only the CDR3 region is kept as DNA, spanning 51 bases read in frame from base 1.